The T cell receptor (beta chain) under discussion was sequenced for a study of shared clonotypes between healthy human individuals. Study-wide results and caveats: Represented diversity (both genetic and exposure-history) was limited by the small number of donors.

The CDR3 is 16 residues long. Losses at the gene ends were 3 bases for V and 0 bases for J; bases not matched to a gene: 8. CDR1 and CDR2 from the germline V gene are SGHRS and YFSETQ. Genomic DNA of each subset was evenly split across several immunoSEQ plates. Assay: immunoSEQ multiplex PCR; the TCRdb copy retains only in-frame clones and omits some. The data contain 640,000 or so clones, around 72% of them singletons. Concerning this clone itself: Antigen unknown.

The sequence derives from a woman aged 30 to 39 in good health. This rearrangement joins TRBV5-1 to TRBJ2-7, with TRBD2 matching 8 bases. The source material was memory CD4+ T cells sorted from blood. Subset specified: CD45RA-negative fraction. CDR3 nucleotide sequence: TGCGCCAGCAGCTCAAGGACGAGCGGGAGCTCCTACGAGCAGTACTTC. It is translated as CASSSRTSGSSYEQYF.